These T cell receptor beta chains were read from a single sample in a study of T cells after yellow fever vaccination. TCRdb reprocessed the 5' RACE reads via MiXCR and lists one record per CDR3 protein. The sample consists of around 310,000 distinct CDR3 sequences, more than 3% of them appearing once. This specimen was PBMCs, taken on the day of the yellow fever booster vaccination. Receptors were obtained from a man aged 18 to 35 who received the YFV17D yellow fever vaccine. Each CDR3 is given without its conserved first and last residue. Fields, in order: J gene, V gene, CDR3 protein.

TRBJ1-2,TRBV5-1,ASRVQADGGYT
TRBJ1-1,TRBV29-1,SVEVWGTPPNTEAF
TRBJ2-7,TRBV18,ASSPAGQGGNEQY
TRBJ2-6,TRBV5-5,ASSFTGGPGANVLT
TRBJ2-5,TRBV7-2,ASRDRETQY
TRBJ2-7,TRBV6-2/TRBV6-3,ASSHTYEQY
TRBJ1-2,TRBV20-1,SARVSGADGYT
TRBJ2-2,TRBV4-1,ASSQVMDGELF
TRBJ1-3,TRBV12-3/TRBV12-4,ASSTRTGPGNTIY
TRBJ2-3,TRBV2,ASSDGGPSTDTQY
TRBJ2-1,TRBV4-3,ASSQEGWGNEQF
TRBJ1-6,TRBV27,ASSLGQGKALH
TRBJ2-1,TRBV11-3,ASSYDRADYNEQF
TRBJ2-7,TRBV27,ASSLAGIEQY